This T cell receptor beta chain appears in the sequencing data of a study of blood T cells in healthy people across ages. Study outcomes and limitations: More naive CD4+ cells and higher diversity were found in long-lived than in aged donors. Estimated diversity that came from one million T cells was considered an underestimate.

Total RNA amounts of at least 6 micrograms were extracted per sample. Then a second PCR, running roughly 7 to 11 cycles, was carried out with a sample-barcoded 5' primer and a J-beta primer mix. Tagging of each cDNA molecule was performed by a template-switch adaptor with 12 random nucleotides. TCRdb re-derived calls from the 5' RACE reads in MiXCR, one entry per CDR3 protein. The data hold 1.8 million or so distinct CDR3 sequences, with about two fifths observed a single time. Germline V CDR1 and CDR2: PRHDT, FYEKMQ (reference sequence). The CDR3 contains 16 residues. V was clipped by 0 bases and J by 1 base; unmatched bases: 5. This clonotype occurred a few times. Its antigen is unknown.

The rearrangement links TRBV13 to TRBJ1-1; 7 nucleotides line up with TRBD1. The source is a human donor in good health. Sequencing was performed on blood. The CDR3 nucleotides read TGTGCCAGCAGCTTAGGCGTAGGGGGCTCGAACACTGAAGCTTTCTTT. It codes for CASSLGVGGSNTEAFF.